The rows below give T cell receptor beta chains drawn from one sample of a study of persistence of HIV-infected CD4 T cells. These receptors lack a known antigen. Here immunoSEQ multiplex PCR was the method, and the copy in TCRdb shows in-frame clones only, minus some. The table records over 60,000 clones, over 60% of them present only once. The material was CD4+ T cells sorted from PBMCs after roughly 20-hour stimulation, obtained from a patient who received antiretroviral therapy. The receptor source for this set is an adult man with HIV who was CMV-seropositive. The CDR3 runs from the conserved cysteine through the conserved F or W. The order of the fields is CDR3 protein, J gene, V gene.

cdr3_aa: CASSPSTGGYGYTF
j_call: TRBJ1-2
v_call: TRBV7-3

cdr3_aa: CASSPAGGGSYEQYF
j_call: TRBJ2-7
v_call: TRBV6-5

cdr3_aa: CASSRLGISRGAEAFF
j_call: TRBJ1-1
v_call: TRBV3-1/TRBV3-2

cdr3_aa: CASSVGPGGLNEQYF
j_call: TRBJ2-7
v_call: TRBV9

cdr3_aa: CATKDRAYTEAFF
j_call: TRBJ1-1
v_call: TRBV10-3

cdr3_aa: CASSPGQGGGYTF
j_call: TRBJ1-2
v_call: TRBV2

cdr3_aa: CASSIYRDPHYEQYF
j_call: TRBJ2-7
v_call: TRBV19

cdr3_aa: CASSSWTGNTGELFF
j_call: TRBJ2-2
v_call: TRBV7-9

cdr3_aa: CATRPGYGLTGELFF
j_call: TRBJ2-2
v_call: TRBV6-5

cdr3_aa: CASSEDRGHQPQHF
j_call: TRBJ1-5
v_call: TRBV2

cdr3_aa: CASSKLKTGKVKDSGNTIYF
j_call: TRBJ1-3
v_call: TRBV21-1

cdr3_aa: CASSIKQLTEQFF
j_call: TRBJ2-1
v_call: TRBV19

cdr3_aa: CASLREGFSDTQYF
j_call: TRBJ2-3
v_call: TRBV5-1

cdr3_aa: CASSLAGTNTEAFF
j_call: TRBJ1-1
v_call: TRBV5-1

cdr3_aa: CASSSEWGNGYTF
j_call: TRBJ1-2
v_call: TRBV7-9

cdr3_aa: CASSLGGQLAKNIQYF
j_call: TRBJ2-4
v_call: TRBV5-1

cdr3_aa: CASSIGRMDVNTGELFF
j_call: TRBJ2-2
v_call: TRBV19

cdr3_aa: CASHVSQGINTGELFF
j_call: TRBJ2-2
v_call: TRBV5-1

cdr3_aa: CASSSRGSGTGELFF
j_call: TRBJ2-2
v_call: TRBV6-5

cdr3_aa: CASSETTAYQPQHF
j_call: TRBJ1-5
v_call: TRBV2

cdr3_aa: CASSLGRGNTIYF
j_call: TRBJ1-3
v_call: TRBV28

cdr3_aa: CASKGSLTVNTGELFF
j_call: TRBJ2-2
v_call: TRBV4-1

cdr3_aa: CASSLQQITYTGELFF
j_call: TRBJ2-2
v_call: TRBV6-7

cdr3_aa: CASSPGQSYNEQFF
j_call: TRBJ2-1
v_call: TRBV7-9

cdr3_aa: CASSLGGSGNQPQHF
j_call: TRBJ1-5
v_call: TRBV28

cdr3_aa: CASSPPGDNSPLHF
j_call: TRBJ1-6
v_call: TRBV18

cdr3_aa: CASSPRVSRDRGRNTDTQYF
j_call: TRBJ2-3
v_call: TRBV18